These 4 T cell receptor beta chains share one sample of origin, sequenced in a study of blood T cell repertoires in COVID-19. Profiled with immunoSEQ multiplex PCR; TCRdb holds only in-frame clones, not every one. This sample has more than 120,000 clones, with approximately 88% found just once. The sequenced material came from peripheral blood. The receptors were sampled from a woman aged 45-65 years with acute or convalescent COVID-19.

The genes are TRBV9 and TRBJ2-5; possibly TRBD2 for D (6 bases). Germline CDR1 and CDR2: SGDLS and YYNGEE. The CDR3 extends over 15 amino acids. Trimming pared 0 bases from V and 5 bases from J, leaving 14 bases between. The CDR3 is CASSVVGVRGETQYF. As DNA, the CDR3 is TGTGCCAGCAGCGTAGTCGGGGTCCGGGGGGAGACCCAGTACTTC. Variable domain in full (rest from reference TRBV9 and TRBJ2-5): DSGVTQTPKHLITATGQRVTLRCSPRSGDLSVYWYQQSLDQGLQFLIQYYNGEERAKGNILERFSAQQFPDLHSELNLSSLELGDSALYFCASSVVGVRGETQYFGPGTRLLVL.

DNA of the CDR3: TGTGCCAGCAGCCCGGGACAGAACGACGAGCAGTACTTC. Its protein product is CASSPGQNDEQYF. The rearrangement uses TRBV3-1 (or the pseudogene TRBV3-2) and TRBJ2-7; 7 nucleotides agree with TRBD1. This CDR3 spans 13 amino acids. In germline, CDR1 is LGHDT, CDR2 YNNKEL (reference sequence). V dropped 4 bases and J dropped 5; count of bases not matched to a gene: 5.

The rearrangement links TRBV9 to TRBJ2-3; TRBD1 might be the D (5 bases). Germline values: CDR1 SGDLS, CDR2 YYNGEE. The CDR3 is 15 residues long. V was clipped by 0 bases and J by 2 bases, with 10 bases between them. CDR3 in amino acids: CASSVGWGTTDTQYF. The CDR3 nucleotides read TGTGCCAGCAGCGTAGGGTGGGGCACCACAGATACGCAGTATTTT. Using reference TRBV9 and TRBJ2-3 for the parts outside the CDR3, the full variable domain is DSGVTQTPKHLITATGQRVTLRCSPRSGDLSVYWYQQSLDQGLQFLIQYYNGEERAKGNILERFSAQQFPDLHSELNLSSLELGDSALYFCASSVGWGTTDTQYFGPGTRLTVL.

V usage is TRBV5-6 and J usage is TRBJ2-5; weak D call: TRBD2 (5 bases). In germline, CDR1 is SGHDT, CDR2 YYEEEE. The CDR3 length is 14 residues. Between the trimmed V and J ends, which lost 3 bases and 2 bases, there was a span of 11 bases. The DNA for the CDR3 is TGTGCCAGCAGCTGGGCGGACTTTCAAGAGACCCAGTACTTC. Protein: CASSWADFQETQYF.